This TCR beta chain was sequenced in a study of blood T cell repertoires in COVID-19. Study details: Sources were T cells, B-cell-depleted T cells, or PBMCs; the material itself was cDNA or gDNA.

V lost 4 bases and J 4 bases, leaving 11 bases between the germline ends. CDR1 and CDR2 (germline): SGHNT, YYREEE (reference sequence). The CDR3 covers 14 residues. Grouping used clinical history reported by participants in a survey and questionnaire. In the original processing: Amplification with reference gene primers provided the estimates of nucleated cell counts. Produced via immunoSEQ multiplex PCR; TCRdb's table is partial and in-frame only. V and J calls and clone size are as listed in that table; D and trimming were resolved from the DNA. This table has 150,000 or so clones, 75% to 90% appearing once.

V is TRBV5-4 and J is TRBJ1-4, with D possibly matching TRBD1 (6 bases). The sequencing input was PBMCs or T cells enriched from blood (not recorded which). The TCR was taken from a woman aged 40 to 50 who had been exposed to COVID-19. Here the CDR3 DNA reads TGTGCCAGCAGCCCGGGACAAAGTAATGAAAAACTGTTTTTT. This gives the protein CASSPGQSNEKLFF.